The subject of this entry is one TCR beta chain. The sample is drawn from a study of type 1 regulatory T cells. Study summary: T-allo10 is a Tr1-enriched, alloantigen-specific CD4 T cell product made in vitro.

Germline CDR1 and CDR2: MNHEY and SMNVEV (reference sequence). V lost 5 bases and J 0 bases, leaving 20 bases between the germline ends. CDR3 length: 19 residues. TCRdb re-derived calls from the reads in MiXCR, one entry per CDR3 protein. This sample has about 100,000 distinct CDR3 sequences, with roughly 28% found just once. This receptor was taken from a human donor in good health. V is TRBV27 and J is TRBJ2-6; D is uncertain. Sequencing was performed on CD4+ T cells, either the whole sample or a sorted fraction (not recorded which). The CDR3 is CASSPPEWNTRSGANVLTF. The CDR3 coding sequence is TGTGCCAGCAGTCCGCCCGAATGGAACACCCGCTCTGGGGCCAACGTCCTGACTTTC. The full variable domain, completed using reference TRBV27 and TRBJ2-6, is EAQVTQNPRYLITVTGKKLTVTCSQNMNHEYMSWYRQDPGLGLRQIYYSMNVEVTDKGDVPEGYKVSRKEKRNFPLILESPSPNQTSLYFCASSPPEWNTRSGANVLTFGAGSRLTVL.